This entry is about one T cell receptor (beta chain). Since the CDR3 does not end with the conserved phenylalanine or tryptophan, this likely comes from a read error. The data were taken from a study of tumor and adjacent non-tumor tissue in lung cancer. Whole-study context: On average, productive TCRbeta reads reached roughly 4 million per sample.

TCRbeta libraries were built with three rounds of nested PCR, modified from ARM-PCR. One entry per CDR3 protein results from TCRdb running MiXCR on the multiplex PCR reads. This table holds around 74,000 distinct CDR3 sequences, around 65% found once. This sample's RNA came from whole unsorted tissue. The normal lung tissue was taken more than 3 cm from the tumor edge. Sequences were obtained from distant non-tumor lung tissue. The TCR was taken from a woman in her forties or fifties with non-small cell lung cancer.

The CDR3 DNA reads as TGCAGTACCCAGTACAAAGTGATCCAAGAGACCCAGTACTTA. Amino acids: CSTQYKVIQETQYL. V gene TRBV20-1 combines with J gene TRBJ2-5; no definite D call. Trimming removed 8 bases at V and 1 base at J, with 17 bases between. This CDR3 spans 14 amino acids. Germline values: CDR1 DFQATT, CDR2 SNEGSKA (reference sequence).